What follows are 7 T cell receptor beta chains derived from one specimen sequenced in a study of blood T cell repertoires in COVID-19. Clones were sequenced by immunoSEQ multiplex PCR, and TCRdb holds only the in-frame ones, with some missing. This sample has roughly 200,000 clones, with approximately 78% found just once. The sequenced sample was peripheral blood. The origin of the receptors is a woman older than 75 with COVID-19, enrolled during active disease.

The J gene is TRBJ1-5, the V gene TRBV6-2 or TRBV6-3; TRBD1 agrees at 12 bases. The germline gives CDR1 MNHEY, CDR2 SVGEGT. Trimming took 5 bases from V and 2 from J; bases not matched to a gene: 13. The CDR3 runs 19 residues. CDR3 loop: CASSQGQGAVYLGNQPQHF. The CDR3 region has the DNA TGTGCCAGCAGTCAGGGACAGGGGGCGGTTTACTTGGGCAATCAGCCCCAGCATTTT.

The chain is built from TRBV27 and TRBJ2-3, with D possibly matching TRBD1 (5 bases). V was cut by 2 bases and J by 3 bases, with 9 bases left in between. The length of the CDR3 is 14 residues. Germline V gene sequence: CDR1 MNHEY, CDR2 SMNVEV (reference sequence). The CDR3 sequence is CASSLQGVTDTQYF. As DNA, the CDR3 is TGTGCCAGCAGTTTACAGGGCGTGACAGATACGCAGTATTTT.

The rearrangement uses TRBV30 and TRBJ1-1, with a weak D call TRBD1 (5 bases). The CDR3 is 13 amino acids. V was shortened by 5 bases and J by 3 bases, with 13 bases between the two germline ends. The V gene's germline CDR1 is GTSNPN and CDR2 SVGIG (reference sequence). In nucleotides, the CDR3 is TGTGCCTGGCGGCTGGGGGGGGACACTGAAGCTTTCTTT. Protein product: CAWRLGGDTEAFF.

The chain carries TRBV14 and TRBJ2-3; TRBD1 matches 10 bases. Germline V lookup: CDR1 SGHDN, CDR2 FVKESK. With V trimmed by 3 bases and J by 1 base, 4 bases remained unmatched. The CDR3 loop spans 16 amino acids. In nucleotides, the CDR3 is TGTGCCAGCAGCCAGACAGGGGGCCTTGGCACAGATACGCAGTATTTT. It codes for CASSQTGGLGTDTQYF.

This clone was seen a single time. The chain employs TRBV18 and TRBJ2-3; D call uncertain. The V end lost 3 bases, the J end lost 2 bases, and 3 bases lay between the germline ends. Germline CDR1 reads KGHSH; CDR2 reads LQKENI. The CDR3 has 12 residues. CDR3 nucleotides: TGTGCCAGCTCACCTTACACAGATACGCAGTATTTT. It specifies CASSPYTDTQYF.

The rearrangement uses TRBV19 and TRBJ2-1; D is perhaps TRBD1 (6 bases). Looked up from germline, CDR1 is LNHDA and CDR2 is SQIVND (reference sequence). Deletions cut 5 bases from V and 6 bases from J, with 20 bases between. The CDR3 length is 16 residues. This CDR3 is CASSSSGTTAINEQFF. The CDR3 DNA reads TGTGCCAGTAGTTCCTCCGGGACAACGGCGATCAATGAGCAGTTCTTC.

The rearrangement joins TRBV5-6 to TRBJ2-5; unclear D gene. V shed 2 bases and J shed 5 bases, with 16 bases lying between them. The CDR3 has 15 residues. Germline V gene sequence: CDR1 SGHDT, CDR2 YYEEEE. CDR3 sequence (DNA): TGTGCCAGCAGCTTTGGTGCATCCCCCGGGGAGACCCAGTACTTC. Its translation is CASSFGASPGETQYF.